This T cell receptor beta chain was sequenced during a study of monozygotic twins with inflammatory bowel disease. Study-wide points: On the inverse Simpson index, IBD patients scored lower for TCRbeta diversity than healthy co-twins.

As concerns this clonotype: Antigen unknown.

During cDNA synthesis, UMIs that each contained a 6-nucleotide sample barcode were added by means of template switching. From its re-call of the 5' RACE reads, TCRdb lists each CDR3 protein once, without DNA. This listing includes about 85,000 distinct CDR3 sequences. From germline, CDR1 is ENHRY and CDR2 SYGVKD. This CDR3 is built from 14 residues. The TCR was taken from a human donor with ulcerative colitis or Crohn's disease, or a healthy co-twin of an affected twin (not recorded which). This chain joins TRBV10-3 and TRBJ2-5; the TCRdb call, TRBD1, lacks DNA for checking. The source material was blood. The CDR3 region is CAISGDRGEETQYF.